These T cell receptor beta chains were read from a single sample in a study of control samples from healthy donors and cancer patients. Libraries were prepared by immunoSEQ multiplex PCR; TCRdb keeps only in-frame clonotypes and omits some of them. The sample contains approximately 140,000 clones, 88% of which appear only once. Specimen: blood. The receptors here all came from a woman in her twenties or thirties in good health. CDR3s include the opening cysteine and the closing phenylalanine or tryptophan. The order of the fields is D gene, J gene, clone size, V gene, CDR3 protein, CDR3 DNA. A D gene is named only where the DNA matches it firmly. Some rows mark clone size as missing; the rest say once, few, many or name a class of expanded clone.

D: TRBD2
J: TRBJ2-5
size: NA
V: TRBV29-1
CDR3: CSVGGSGETQYF
DNA: TGCAGCGTTGGAGGTAGCGGGGAGACCCAGTACTTC

D: NA
J: TRBJ1-4
size: NA
V: TRBV25-1
CDR3: CASSVGNEKLFF
DNA: TGTGCCAGCAGTGTGGGTAATGAAAAACTGTTTTTT

D: NA
J: TRBJ1-1
size: NA
V: TRBV3-1/TRBV3-2
CDR3: CASSQAGTTAFF
DNA: TGTGCCAGCAGCCAGGCAGGGACCACAGCTTTCTTT

D: NA
J: TRBJ2-7
size: NA
V: TRBV6-4
CDR3: CASKEKGCAYEQYF
DNA: TGTGCCAGCAAAGAAAAGGGGTGCGCCTACGAGCAGTACTTC

D: TRBD1
J: TRBJ1-5
size: NA
V: TRBV13
CDR3: CASSYGQGGSNQPQHF
DNA: TGTGCCAGCAGCTACGGACAGGGAGGTAGCAATCAGCCCCAGCATTTT

D: NA
J: TRBJ2-1
size: NA
V: TRBV12-3/TRBV12-4
CDR3: CASSLFRKQFF
DNA: TGTGCCAGCAGTTTATTTAGGAAGCAGTTCTTC

D: NA
J: TRBJ2-4
size: NA
V: TRBV3-1/TRBV3-2
CDR3: CASSQARAGNIQYF
DNA: TGTGCCAGCAGCCAAGCCCGTGCAGGAAACATTCAGTACTTC

D: NA
J: TRBJ2-5
size: NA
V: TRBV19
CDR3: CASSTPRGAGQQETQYF
DNA: TGTGCCAGTAGTACCCCCCGGGGAGCGGGCCAACAAGAGACCCAGTACTTC

D: NA
J: TRBJ2-5
size: NA
V: TRBV11-2
CDR3: CASSPQYGETQYF
DNA: TGTGCCAGCAGCCCCCAGTATGGGGAGACCCAGTACTTC

D: NA
J: TRBJ1-3
size: NA
V: TRBV28
CDR3: CVTEGHSGNTIYF
DNA: TGTGTTACGGAGGGTCATTCTGGAAACACCATATATTTT

D: TRBD1
J: TRBJ1-5
size: NA
V: TRBV28
CDR3: CASSSPGQGNQPQHF
DNA: TGTGCCAGCAGTAGCCCGGGACAGGGAAATCAGCCCCAGCATTTT

D: TRBD2
J: TRBJ2-1
size: once
V: TRBV19
CDR3: CASSIDLAGGREQFF
DNA: TGTGCCAGTAGTATAGACTTAGCGGGAGGCCGGGAGCAGTTCTTC

D: TRBD2
J: TRBJ2-1
size: NA
V: TRBV14
CDR3: CASSPHPVVAGLLSLTSSYNEQFF
DNA: TGTGCCAGCAGCCCCCATCCGGTGGTAGCGGGACTCCTATCTCTAACCAGCTCCTACAATGAGCAGTTCTTC

D: TRBD2
J: TRBJ2-5
size: once
V: TRBV18
CDR3: CASSPASGRTETQYF
DNA: TGTGCCAGCTCACCAGCTAGCGGGAGAACAGAGACCCAGTACTTC

D: TRBD1
J: TRBJ2-3
size: NA
V: TRBV5-1
CDR3: CASSLGSGGKGSADTQYF
DNA: TGCGCCAGCAGCTTGGGGTCAGGGGGCAAAGGAAGTGCAGATACGCAGTATTTT

D: TRBD1
J: TRBJ1-6
size: NA
V: TRBV7-3
CDR3: CASSLGTGQALHF
DNA: TGTGCCAGCAGCTTAGGTACGGGACAGGCCCTCCACTTT

D: NA
J: TRBJ1-1
size: NA
V: TRBV5-4
CDR3: CASSSLWGMNTEAFF
DNA: TGTGCCAGCAGCTCACTCTGGGGGATGAACACTGAAGCTTTCTTT

D: NA
J: TRBJ2-5
size: NA
V: TRBV5-6
CDR3: CASSPGDQETQYF
DNA: TGTGCCAGCAGCCCCGGAGACCAAGAGACCCAGTACTTC

D: NA
J: TRBJ1-1
size: NA
V: TRBV3-1/TRBV3-2
CDR3: CASSQGTEAFF
DNA: TGTGCCAGCAGCCAAGGGACTGAAGCTTTCTTT

D: NA
J: TRBJ2-5
size: NA
V: TRBV11-2
CDR3: CASSLDPLQGQETQYF
DNA: TGTGCCAGCAGCTTAGATCCGTTACAAGGTCAAGAGACCCAGTACTTC

D: TRBD2
J: TRBJ2-1
size: NA
V: TRBV3-1/TRBV3-2
CDR3: CASSPTSGRESNEQFF
DNA: TGTGCCAGCAGCCCGACTAGCGGGAGAGAAAGCAATGAGCAGTTCTTC

D: TRBD2
J: TRBJ2-7
size: NA
V: TRBV3-1/TRBV3-2
CDR3: CASSEGLAGTYEQYF
DNA: TGTGCCAGCAGCGAGGGACTAGCGGGAACCTACGAGCAGTACTTC

D: TRBD1
J: TRBJ1-3
size: few
V: TRBV7-2
CDR3: CASSWAGTGFSGNTIYF
DNA: TGTGCCAGCAGCTGGGCCGGGACAGGCTTCTCTGGAAACACCATATATTTT

D: NA
J: TRBJ2-4
size: NA
V: TRBV12-3/TRBV12-4
CDR3: CASRQGGIQYF
DNA: TGTGCCAGCAGACAGGGAGGCATTCAGTACTTC

D: TRBD1
J: TRBJ1-1
size: NA
V: TRBV19
CDR3: CASSLGQGNTEAFF
DNA: TGTGCCAGTAGTCTAGGACAGGGGAACACTGAAGCTTTCTTT

D: NA
J: TRBJ1-5
size: NA
V: TRBV21-1
CDR3: CASSKDSGDQPQHF
DNA: TGTGCCAGCAGCAAAGATTCCGGCGATCAGCCCCAGCATTTT

D: NA
J: TRBJ1-1
size: NA
V: TRBV19
CDR3: CASSALPRAEAFF
DNA: TGTGCCAGTAGTGCCTTGCCGCGGGCTGAAGCTTTCTTT

D: NA
J: TRBJ2-1
size: NA
V: TRBV30
CDR3: CAWTVRLGDNEQFF
DNA: TGTGCCTGGACTGTTAGGTTAGGTGACAATGAGCAGTTCTTC

D: NA
J: TRBJ2-1
size: NA
V: TRBV5-1
CDR3: CASSPNLVSYNEQFF
DNA: TGCGCCAGCAGCCCCAACTTGGTCTCCTACAATGAGCAGTTCTTC